This T cell receptor (beta chain) comes out of a study of CD8+CD57+ T cells in acquired aplastic anemia. Study information: The sorted CD4+ and CD8+ cells yielded an average around 3 ug of DNA.

Notes on the study in general: No significant patient-versus-control difference appeared in CD8+ Simpson's diversity.

This clonotype was observed many times. The antigen remains undetermined. The template used for profiling TCR beta VDJ and CDR3 was genomic DNA. MiXCR, run by TCRdb on the reads, gives a single entry per CDR3 protein. The table lists some 68,000 distinct CDR3 sequences, approximately 50% of them singletons. The specimen sequenced was sorted CD4+, CD8+, or CD8+CD57+ T cells (not recorded which) from PBMCs. This clonotype originated in a human donor in good health, serving as a control.

The CDR3 sequence is CASSITITGQRNGYTF. The CDR3 bases are TGTGCCAGCAGCATAACAATAACCGGACAGCGCAATGGCTACACCTTC. The chain recombines TRBV12-3 or TRBV12-4 with TRBJ1-2; weak D call: TRBD1 (6 bases). V was clipped by 6 bases and J by 6 bases, with 23 bases between them. This CDR3 has 16 residues.